Listed below are T cell receptor beta chains from one sample, sequenced in a study of shared clonotypes between healthy human individuals. TCRdb's table, derived via immunoSEQ multiplex PCR, lists solely in-frame clones and lacks some. The data hold 950,000 to 1,100,000 clones, with 60% to 80% observed a single time. The sequencing sample was made of memory CD4+ T cells sorted from blood. These receptor sequences come from a man younger than 35 in good health. The CDR3 runs from the conserved cysteine through the conserved F or W. D genes are given only for firm matches. Not every row has a clone size; where given, it reads once, few, many or a size class.

D gene: .
V gene: TRBV6-5
clone size: .
J gene: TRBJ2-7
CDR3 DNA: TGTGCCAGCAGCAGCCCCTCCGGGCAGTACTTC
CDR3 protein: CASSSPSGQYF

D gene: .
V gene: TRBV4-1
clone size: once
J gene: TRBJ1-4
CDR3 DNA: TGCGCCAGCAGCCCTCTCCAATACCGACAGTCACCTAATGAAAAACTGTTTTTT
CDR3 protein: CASSPLQYRQSPNEKLFF

D gene: .
V gene: TRBV7-9
clone size: .
J gene: TRBJ2-5
CDR3 DNA: TGTGCCAGCAGCTTTAGCCTCGGGAGCCTACAAGAGACCCAGTACTTC
CDR3 protein: CASSFSLGSLQETQYF

D gene: .
V gene: TRBV4-2
clone size: many
J gene: TRBJ1-2
CDR3 DNA: TGTGCCAGCAGCCGAGGGGATGGCTACACCTTC
CDR3 protein: CASSRGDGYTF

D gene: .
V gene: TRBV15
clone size: once
J gene: TRBJ1-4
CDR3 DNA: TGTGCCACCACCGGGGGTCTCGGGGAAAAACTGTTTTTT
CDR3 protein: CATTGGLGEKLFF

D gene: .
V gene: TRBV7-9
clone size: few
J gene: TRBJ2-3
CDR3 DNA: TGTGCCAGCAGCCCAGGGCGGACAGAAAATTTT
CDR3 protein: CASSPGRTENF

D gene: .
V gene: TRBV2
clone size: .
J gene: TRBJ1-6
CDR3 DNA: TGTGCCAGCCGAGGAATTGGGTCACCCCTCCACTTT
CDR3 protein: CASRGIGSPLHF

D gene: .
V gene: TRBV7-9
clone size: .
J gene: TRBJ1-1
CDR3 DNA: TGTGCCAGCAGACAGGGCCCCCATAGGGCTGAAGCTTTCTTT
CDR3 protein: CASRQGPHRAEAFF

D gene: .
V gene: TRBV2
clone size: few
J gene: TRBJ1-5
CDR3 DNA: TGTGCCAGCACCGGGGATAGCAATCAGCCCCAGCATTTT
CDR3 protein: CASTGDSNQPQHF

D gene: .
V gene: TRBV7-2
clone size: .
J gene: TRBJ2-2
CDR3 DNA: TGTGCCAGCAGCTTACCCCTGGACACCGGGGAGCTGTTTTTT
CDR3 protein: CASSLPLDTGELFF

D gene: TRBD1
V gene: TRBV18
clone size: .
J gene: TRBJ2-7
CDR3 DNA: TGTGCCAGCTCACCGTCCGGGACAGGAGTGGAGCAGTACTTC
CDR3 protein: CASSPSGTGVEQYF

D gene: .
V gene: TRBV28
clone size: .
J gene: TRBJ2-3
CDR3 DNA: TGTGCCAGCAGTCAGCCGCTTGGGGGGCCGGGAGATACGCAGTATTTT
CDR3 protein: CASSQPLGGPGDTQYF

D gene: TRBD1
V gene: TRBV6-1
clone size: .
J gene: TRBJ1-5
CDR3 DNA: TGTGCCAGCAGTGAAGCAGGGGGCGCGGGGCAGCCCCAGCATTTT
CDR3 protein: CASSEAGGAGQPQHF

D gene: .
V gene: TRBV10-3
clone size: .
J gene: TRBJ1-2
CDR3 DNA: TGTGCCATCAGTGAAGAGGGGCACTATGGCTACACCTTC
CDR3 protein: CAISEEGHYGYTF

D gene: TRBD2
V gene: TRBV2
clone size: .
J gene: TRBJ2-1
CDR3 DNA: TGTGCCAGCAGTAGACTAGCGGGGGGCTTGAGCTCCTACAATGAGCAGTTCTTC
CDR3 protein: CASSRLAGGLSSYNEQFF

D gene: TRBD1
V gene: TRBV30
clone size: .
J gene: TRBJ2-1
CDR3 DNA: TGTGCCTGGAGAGGCCCCTCGGGGACAGGGTGGGGTGAGCAGTTCTTC
CDR3 protein: CAWRGPSGTGWGEQFF

D gene: TRBD2
V gene: TRBV7-2
clone size: .
J gene: TRBJ2-2
CDR3 DNA: TGTGCCAGCAGCCTTGGACTAGCGAGCCCCGGGGAGCTGTTTTTT
CDR3 protein: CASSLGLASPGELFF

D gene: TRBD1
V gene: TRBV27
clone size: .
J gene: TRBJ2-2
CDR3 DNA: TGTGCCAGCAGTCCCGTCAGGGGGCTAAACACCGGGGAGCTGTTTTTT
CDR3 protein: CASSPVRGLNTGELFF

D gene: .
V gene: TRBV9
clone size: .
J gene: TRBJ2-3
CDR3 DNA: TGTGCCAGCAGCGTAGTTACTACTCGCACAGATACGCAGTATTTT
CDR3 protein: CASSVVTTRTDTQYF

D gene: .
V gene: TRBV14
clone size: many
J gene: TRBJ1-5
CDR3 DNA: TGTGCCAGCAGCCAAGACGGGGAGAGCAATCAGCCCCAGCATTTT
CDR3 protein: CASSQDGESNQPQHF

D gene: .
V gene: TRBV6-1
clone size: .
J gene: TRBJ1-2
CDR3 DNA: TGTGCCAGCCCCGCTCGGGGATGGTATGGCTACACCTTC
CDR3 protein: CASPARGWYGYTF

D gene: TRBD2
V gene: TRBV19
clone size: .
J gene: TRBJ2-1
CDR3 DNA: TGTGCCAGTAGTGTCTTACCGGCGGGGGGGCTTACCTACAATGAGCAGTTCTTC
CDR3 protein: CASSVLPAGGLTYNEQFF

D gene: .
V gene: TRBV7-2
clone size: .
J gene: TRBJ1-2
CDR3 DNA: TGTGCCAGCAGCTTACTGGGGCAGGGCTATGGCTACACCTTC
CDR3 protein: CASSLLGQGYGYTF

D gene: .
V gene: TRBV7-6
clone size: .
J gene: TRBJ2-1
CDR3 DNA: TGTGCCAGCAGCTTAGCGTCGGGGGGCCTGGATGAGCAGTTCTTC
CDR3 protein: CASSLASGGLDEQFF

D gene: TRBD1
V gene: TRBV19
clone size: .
J gene: TRBJ2-5
CDR3 DNA: TGTGCCAGTACCGACAGGGTCGAGACCCAGTACTTC
CDR3 protein: CASTDRVETQYF

D gene: .
V gene: TRBV15
clone size: .
J gene: TRBJ1-5
CDR3 DNA: TGTGCCACCAGCAGAGATGGAAGTTCCAATCAGCCCCAGCATTTT
CDR3 protein: CATSRDGSSNQPQHF

D gene: .
V gene: TRBV6-6
clone size: .
J gene: TRBJ1-2
CDR3 DNA: TGTGCCAGCAGTTACTCCGGGGGAGGTGGCTACACCTTC
CDR3 protein: CASSYSGGGGYTF

D gene: .
V gene: TRBV9
clone size: .
J gene: TRBJ2-2
CDR3 DNA: TGTGCCAGCAGCGAACGGGGCGGAGCTAACACCGGGGAGCTGTTTTTT
CDR3 protein: CASSERGGANTGELFF

D gene: .
V gene: TRBV2
clone size: .
J gene: TRBJ2-7
CDR3 DNA: TGTGCCAGCAGTGCCGGGCTAGGGGCCCACGAGCAGTACTTC
CDR3 protein: CASSAGLGAHEQYF

D gene: .
V gene: TRBV4-2
clone size: .
J gene: TRBJ2-5
CDR3 DNA: TGTGCCAGCAGCCAAGGACAAGAGACCCAGTACTTC
CDR3 protein: CASSQGQETQYF

D gene: TRBD1
V gene: TRBV18
clone size: .
J gene: TRBJ2-2
CDR3 DNA: TGTGCCAGCTCACCCTTTATAGGGACAGATCAAAACACCGGGGAGCTGTTTTTT
CDR3 protein: CASSPFIGTDQNTGELFF

D gene: .
V gene: TRBV29-1
clone size: .
J gene: TRBJ2-5
CDR3 DNA: TGCAGCGTTGTTGGGGAATCGGGCAAGACCCAGTACTTC
CDR3 protein: CSVVGESGKTQYF

D gene: TRBD1
V gene: TRBV2
clone size: once
J gene: TRBJ1-1
CDR3 DNA: TGTGCCAACGGGACAGGCGGGCGTGACACTGAAGCTTTCTTT
CDR3 protein: CANGTGGRDTEAFF

D gene: TRBD1
V gene: TRBV4-3
clone size: .
J gene: TRBJ1-2
CDR3 DNA: TGCGCCAGCAGCTACAGACAGGGGAAGGGCTACACCTTC
CDR3 protein: CASSYRQGKGYTF

D gene: .
V gene: TRBV30
clone size: .
J gene: TRBJ1-2
CDR3 DNA: TGTGCCTGCAGAGTTCTAAGCTATGGCTACACCTTC
CDR3 protein: CACRVLSYGYTF

D gene: .
V gene: TRBV6-6
clone size: .
J gene: TRBJ1-2
CDR3 DNA: TGTGCCAGCAGTTACTCAACAGTGTATGGCTACACCTTC
CDR3 protein: CASSYSTVYGYTF

D gene: TRBD2
V gene: TRBV5-4
clone size: .
J gene: TRBJ2-3
CDR3 DNA: TGTGCCAGCAGCAGCGGGAGGTGGGGCACAGATACGCAGTATTTT
CDR3 protein: CASSSGRWGTDTQYF

D gene: .
V gene: TRBV13
clone size: .
J gene: TRBJ2-5
CDR3 DNA: TGTGCCAGCAGCTTAGATCAAGCGCGGGAGACCCAGTACTTC
CDR3 protein: CASSLDQARETQYF

D gene: TRBD1
V gene: TRBV13
clone size: many
J gene: TRBJ1-1
CDR3 DNA: TGTGCCAGCAGCTTAAGAGGGACAGGGTTGGCTTTCTTT
CDR3 protein: CASSLRGTGLAFF

D gene: .
V gene: TRBV6-5
clone size: .
J gene: TRBJ2-7
CDR3 DNA: TGTGCCAGCGGGTACCTAGACGGGAGCTCCTACGAGCAGTACTTC
CDR3 protein: CASGYLDGSSYEQYF

D gene: .
V gene: TRBV7-2
clone size: .
J gene: TRBJ2-1
CDR3 DNA: TGTGCCAGCAGCTTAGCAGGACGAAGCTCCTACAATGAGCAGTTCTTC
CDR3 protein: CASSLAGRSSYNEQFF

D gene: .
V gene: TRBV5-6
clone size: .
J gene: TRBJ2-7
CDR3 DNA: TGTGCCAGCAGCTTGGCCCTTGGGAGCTACGAGCAGTACTTC
CDR3 protein: CASSLALGSYEQYF

D gene: .
V gene: TRBV4-3
clone size: .
J gene: TRBJ1-4
CDR3 DNA: TGCGCCAGCAGCCAAGATCAGGGGTACGAAAAACTGTTTTTT
CDR3 protein: CASSQDQGYEKLFF

D gene: TRBD1
V gene: TRBV7-9
clone size: .
J gene: TRBJ2-2
CDR3 DNA: TGTGCCAGCAGCTCGGGACAGATCACCGGGGAGCTGTTTTTT
CDR3 protein: CASSSGQITGELFF

D gene: .
V gene: TRBV7-9
clone size: .
J gene: TRBJ2-5
CDR3 DNA: TGTGCCAGCAGCTTAAGTCTGACAGAGACCCAGTACTTC
CDR3 protein: CASSLSLTETQYF

D gene: .
V gene: TRBV19
clone size: .
J gene: TRBJ2-3
CDR3 DNA: TGTGCCAGTAGGCCCGATAGGACGGTCCCGTGGGCAGATACGCAGTATTTT
CDR3 protein: CASRPDRTVPWADTQYF

D gene: TRBD1
V gene: TRBV28
clone size: .
J gene: TRBJ1-6
CDR3 DNA: TGTGCCAGCATTCGGGACAGGGCCCGAAACTCACCCCTCCACTTT
CDR3 protein: CASIRDRARNSPLHF

D gene: TRBD1
V gene: TRBV11-2
clone size: .
J gene: TRBJ1-2
CDR3 DNA: TGTGCCAGCAGCTTGGGGACAGGAGTCTATGGCTACACCTTC
CDR3 protein: CASSLGTGVYGYTF

D gene: TRBD1
V gene: TRBV11-2
clone size: .
J gene: TRBJ2-5
CDR3 DNA: TGTGCCAGCAGCATTGGGACAGGGAAAGAGACCCAGTACTTC
CDR3 protein: CASSIGTGKETQYF

D gene: TRBD2
V gene: TRBV11-2
clone size: .
J gene: TRBJ2-5
CDR3 DNA: TGTGCCAGCAGCCTCGGGACTAGCGGGGGTGTCGAGACCCAGTACTTC
CDR3 protein: CASSLGTSGGVETQYF

D gene: TRBD1
V gene: TRBV4-3
clone size: few
J gene: TRBJ1-2
CDR3 DNA: TGCGCCAGCAGCCAAATTTCGACAGGGGTCCGTAGCTATGGCTACACCTTC
CDR3 protein: CASSQISTGVRSYGYTF

D gene: .
V gene: TRBV30
clone size: .
J gene: TRBJ1-1
CDR3 DNA: TGTGCCTGGAGTGTAGGGGGAAGATACACTGAAGCTTTCTTT
CDR3 protein: CAWSVGGRYTEAFF

D gene: TRBD1
V gene: TRBV15
clone size: .
J gene: TRBJ2-5
CDR3 DNA: TGTGCCACCAGCAGAGTCTCAGGGGGATACCAAGAGACCCAGTACTTC
CDR3 protein: CATSRVSGGYQETQYF

D gene: .
V gene: TRBV10-1
clone size: .
J gene: TRBJ2-3
CDR3 DNA: TGCGCCAGCCAGGGATTTCCTAGCACAGATACGCAGTATTTT
CDR3 protein: CASQGFPSTDTQYF

D gene: TRBD1
V gene: TRBV7-9
clone size: .
J gene: TRBJ2-5
CDR3 DNA: TGTGCCAGCAGGAAAACAGGGGGCGGACAAGAGACCCAGTACTTC
CDR3 protein: CASRKTGGGQETQYF

D gene: .
V gene: TRBV11-2
clone size: once
J gene: TRBJ1-2
CDR3 DNA: TGTGCCAGCAGCTTAGGGGTGAACTATGGCTACACCTTC
CDR3 protein: CASSLGVNYGYTF

D gene: TRBD1
V gene: TRBV6-5
clone size: few
J gene: TRBJ2-5
CDR3 DNA: TGTGCCAGCAGCCGACAGGGGGAGACCCAGTACTTC
CDR3 protein: CASSRQGETQYF

D gene: .
V gene: TRBV5-6
clone size: .
J gene: TRBJ2-7
CDR3 DNA: TGTGCCAGCAGCTTTGGCAGGGCAACCTCCTACGAGCAGTACTTC
CDR3 protein: CASSFGRATSYEQYF

D gene: .
V gene: TRBV25-1
clone size: .
J gene: TRBJ1-6
CDR3 DNA: TGTGCCAGCAGTGAATACGGGAGCTCCTATAATTCACCCCTCCACTTT
CDR3 protein: CASSEYGSSYNSPLHF